This TCR beta chain appears in the sequencing data of a study of cytomegalovirus exposure and HLA in healthy donors. Comment on this clone: A junction end diverges from the germline sequence, so it may reflect a read error.

The CDR3 runs 11 residues. CDR1 DFQATT and CDR2 SNEGSKA come from the germline V gene (reference sequence). The study ran its PCR with 60 Vbeta and 13 Jbeta primers. The protocol was immunoSEQ multiplex PCR, while the TCRdb copy is restricted to in-frame clones and leaves out a portion. Of about 200,000 clones detected, about two thirds appear once; the ten largest clones hold 2.6%. The TCR sequence derives from a middle-aged man in good health and CMV-seropositive. This rearrangement joins TRBV20-1 to TRBJ1-4; 8 bases line up with TRBD1. The sequenced sample consisted of PBMCs. The CDR3 nucleotides are TGCAGTGCTAGGGCGACAGGGGCCCCGCCTTTT. It translates to CSARATGAPPF.